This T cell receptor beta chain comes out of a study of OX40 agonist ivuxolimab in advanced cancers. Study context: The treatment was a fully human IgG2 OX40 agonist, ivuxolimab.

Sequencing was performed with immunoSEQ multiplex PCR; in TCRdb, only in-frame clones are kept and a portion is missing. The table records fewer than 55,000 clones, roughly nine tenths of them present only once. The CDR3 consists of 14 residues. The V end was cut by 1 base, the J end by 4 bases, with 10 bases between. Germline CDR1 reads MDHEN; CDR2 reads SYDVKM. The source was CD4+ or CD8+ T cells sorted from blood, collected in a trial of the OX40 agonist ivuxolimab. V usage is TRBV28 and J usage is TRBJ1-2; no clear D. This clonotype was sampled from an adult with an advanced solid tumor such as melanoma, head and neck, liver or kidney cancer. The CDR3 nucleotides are TGTGCCAGCAGTTTATCCAGTCCTTTCTATGGCTACACCTTC. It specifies CASSLSSPFYGYTF.